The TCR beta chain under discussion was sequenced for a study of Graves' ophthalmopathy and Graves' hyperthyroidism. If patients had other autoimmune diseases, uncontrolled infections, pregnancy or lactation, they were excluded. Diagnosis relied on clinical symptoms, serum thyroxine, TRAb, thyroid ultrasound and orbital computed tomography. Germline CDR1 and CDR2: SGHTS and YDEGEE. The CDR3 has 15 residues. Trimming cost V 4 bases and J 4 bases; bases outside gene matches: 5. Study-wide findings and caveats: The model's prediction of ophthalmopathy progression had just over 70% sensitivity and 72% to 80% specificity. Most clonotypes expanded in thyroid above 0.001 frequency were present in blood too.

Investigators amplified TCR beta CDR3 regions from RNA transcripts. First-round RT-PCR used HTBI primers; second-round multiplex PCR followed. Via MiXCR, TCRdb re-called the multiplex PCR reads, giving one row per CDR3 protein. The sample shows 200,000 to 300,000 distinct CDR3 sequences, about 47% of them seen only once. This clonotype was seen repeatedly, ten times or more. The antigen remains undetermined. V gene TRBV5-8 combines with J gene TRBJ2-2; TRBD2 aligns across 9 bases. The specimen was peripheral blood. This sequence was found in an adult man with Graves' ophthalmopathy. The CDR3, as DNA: TGTGCCAGCAGCCCGATAGCGGGAGTCACCGGGGAGCTGTTTTTT. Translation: CASSPIAGVTGELFF.